This T cell receptor beta chain derives from a study of T cell responses to AZD1222 COVID-19 vaccine. Study-wide findings and caveats: Repertoire sampling was restricted to post-peak T cell response timepoints. Receipt of two AZD1222 doses was followed by a rise in Spike-specific TCR breadth and depth.

Germline lookup yields CDR1 LNHDA and CDR2 SQIVND (reference sequence). The J segment lost 7 bases and the V segment lost 5 bases, leaving 5 bases of the junction unmatched. This CDR3 spans 14 amino acids. Only a few counts were recorded for this clone. Its antigen is not known. The assay was immunoSEQ multiplex PCR, and TCRdb's table has in-frame clones only and misses some. The table includes some 82,000 clones, around 89% detected once. The V call is TRBV19, the J call TRBJ2-1, with 10 nucleotides matching TRBD2. The sequence was obtained from an adult in good health. Sample: peripheral blood, taken on day 0 of AZD1222 vaccination. CDR3 loop: CASSGLAGVNEQFF. The CDR3 region has the DNA TGTGCCAGTAGTGGGCTAGCGGGGGTTAATGAGCAGTTCTTC.